This T cell receptor (beta chain) derives from a study of CD8+ T cells in alopecia areata. On the study more broadly: At a dose of 5 to 10 mg twice daily, oral tofacitinib was given to treated patients.

Germline V gene sequence: CDR1 LGHNA, CDR2 YSLEER. CDR3 size: 13 residues. V was clipped by 6 bases and J by 7 bases; unmatched bases: 6. Alopecia areata patients provided lesional scalp punch biopsies and peripheral blood, both collected for the study. Study outcomes and limitations: Lesional scalp, notably in alopecia totalis/universalis, had clonality above that of normal scalp.

With respect to this clone: Antigen unknown.

Investigators isolated RNA and reverse transcribed it into cDNA to act as the sequencing template. Only in-frame clones appear in the TCRdb table, and some are missing; sequencing was by immunoSEQ multiplex PCR. The table lists about 150,000 clones, around 60% of them singletons. The TCR was taken from a human donor with alopecia areata. This chain links TRBV4-3 with TRBJ1-2; 9 nucleotides line up with TRBD1. The sequences come from CD4+ T cells sorted from blood, collected at week 0. The CDR3 bases are TGCGCCAGCAGTCTTGACAGGGGGGGTGGCTACACCTTC. The encoded protein is CASSLDRGGGYTF.